Listed here are 14 T cell receptor beta chains from one sample, sequenced in a study of blood T cells in healthy people across ages. A J-beta primer mix and a sample-barcoded 5' primer were used in a second PCR of roughly 7 to 12 cycles. Each CDR3 protein is one row after TCRdb ran MiXCR on the 5' RACE reads. The sample has hundreds of thousands of distinct CDR3 sequences, around 46% seen once; the top ten hold 10% to 15%. Sequencing input: blood. These receptors were obtained from a man aged 25 to 45 in good health.

The chain joins TRBV6-2 or TRBV6-3 to TRBJ2-1; D remains unclear. The CDR3 has 14 residues. The V gene lost 2 bases and the J gene lost 8 bases, with 13 bases spanning the gap. Germline CDR1 reads MNHEY; CDR2 reads SVGEGT. The CDR3 sequence is CASSYPDSPDEQFF. The CDR3 DNA sequence: TGTGCCAGCAGTTACCCTGACTCACCGGATGAGCAGTTCTTC.

The rearrangement joins TRBV20-1 to TRBJ1-6; D perhaps matches TRBD1 (5 bases). V was clipped by 1 base and J by 5 bases, with 9 bases between them. In germline, CDR1 is DFQATT, CDR2 SNEGSKA (reference sequence). The CDR3 sequence is 14 residues long. For the CDR3, the DNA is TGCAGTGCTAGAGCGGGGGTCGATAATTCACCCCTCCACTTT. The encoded protein is CSARAGVDNSPLHF.

This sequence joins TRBV5-1 and TRBJ2-7; D is unclear. In germline, CDR1 is SGHRS, CDR2 YFSETQ. The CDR3 has 14 residues. The V and J ends lost 0 bases and 1 base respectively, with 8 bases between them. CDR3 DNA sequence: TGCGCCAGCAGCTTGGCGTGGCAGTCCTACGAGCAGTACTTC. Translated: CASSLAWQSYEQYF. The full variable domain, its missing parts supplied by reference TRBV5-1 and TRBJ2-7, is KAGVTQTPRYLIKTRGQQVTLSCSPISGHRSVSWYQQTPGQGLQFLFEYFSETQRNKGNFPGRFSGRQFSNSRSEMNVSTLELGDSALYLCASSLAWQSYEQYFGPGTRLTVT.

This clonotype has just a few counts. V gene TRBV7-2 combines with J gene TRBJ1-2; TRBD1 agrees at 7 bases. The junction had 4 bases not matched to a gene; V was cut back by 5 bases and J by 4 bases. CDR3 length equals 13 residues. From germline, CDR1 is SGHTA and CDR2 FQGNSA. CDR3 region: CASSNRDSYGYTF. The CDR3 DNA reads as TGTGCCAGCAGCAACCGGGACAGCTATGGCTACACCTTC.

This clonotype was counted only a few times. The chain uses TRBV28 and TRBJ2-7, with 7 positions matching TRBD1. This CDR3 is built from 13 residues. V lost 5 bases and J lost 4; bases outside the gene matches: 5. Germline V gives CDR1 MDHEN, CDR2 SYDVKM. This chain's CDR3 is CASSVAQGYEQYF. The DNA of the CDR3 is TGTGCCAGCAGTGTAGCACAGGGGTACGAGCAGTACTTC.

There are many counts of this clonotype. The CDR3 DNA follows: TGTGCCAGCAGTCTACAGGGCGCTGGGTCCTACGAGCAGTACTTC. Amino acids: CASSLQGAGSYEQYF. This chain connects TRBV6-2 or TRBV6-3 to TRBJ2-7; possibly TRBD1 for D (6 bases). V dropped 5 bases and J dropped 1 base, with 15 bases sitting between them. Per the germline V gene, CDR1 is MNHEY and CDR2 is SVGEGT. CDR3 size: 15 residues.

This clonotype was seen at least ten times. The chain combines TRBV6-1 with TRBJ2-1; D might be TRBD1 or TRBD2, each matching 5 bases. The CDR3 loop spans 12 amino acids. V lost 6 bases to trimming and J lost 9 bases, with 12 bases between them. CDR1 is MNHNS and CDR2 is SASEGT in the germline V gene. In DNA, the CDR3 is TGTGCCAGCAGAAGGGGAACTAGTGAGCAGTTCTTC. As protein: CASRRGTSEQFF.

The V and J genes are TRBV11-2 and TRBJ2-7; 12 nucleotides match TRBD2. V shed 5 bases, J shed 7 bases, and the junction held 6 bases outside the gene matches. The CDR3 has 14 residues. Looked up from germline, CDR1 is SGHAT and CDR2 is FQNNGV. CDR3 in amino acids: CASSPSGGALEQYF. For the CDR3, the DNA is TGTGCCAGCAGCCCTAGCGGGGGGGCGTTAGAGCAGTACTTC.

About this clonotype: An end of the junction differs from the germline gene, which may be a read error. The rearrangement joins TRBV2 to TRBJ2-3; 7 nucleotides line up with TRBD2. The CDR3 covers 13 residues. The V gene's germline CDR1 is SNHLY and CDR2 FYNNEI. CDR3 nucleotide sequence: TGTGCCAACAGTCGGGGGGGCACAGATACGCAGTATTTT. Translation: CANSRGGTDTQYF.

This clonotype turned up a few times. The chain is built from TRBV7-9 and TRBJ2-3; D gene unclear. V was pared by 3 bases and J by 6 bases, with 16 bases between. CDR3 length: 15 amino acids. Per germline, CDR1 SEHNR and CDR2 FQNEAQ (reference sequence). The CDR3 nucleotides read TGTGCCAGCAGCTTTAGGTCCGGAGCGTGGGATACGCAGTATTTT. Its translation: CASSFRSGAWDTQYF.

The chain recombines TRBV5-1 with TRBJ2-4, with D unresolved. The DNA end is more similar to TRBJ2-7, so the J call may be wrong. The CDR3 runs 13 residues. Germline assignment: CDR1 SGHRS and CDR2 YFSETQ. CDR3 region: CASSYTETYEQYF. CDR3 bases: TGCGCCAGCAGCTATACAGAGACCTACGAGCAGTACTTC.

The V and J genes are TRBV4-3 and TRBJ1-6; D gene unclear. CDR3 size: 16 residues. V was shortened by 0 bases and J by 5 bases, with 11 bases between the two germline ends. Germline V gene sequence: CDR1 LGHNA, CDR2 YSLEER. The chain's CDR3 is CASSQDNGSDNSPLHF. The DNA for the CDR3 is TGCGCCAGCAGCCAAGATAATGGGTCAGATAATTCACCCCTCCACTTT.

The J gene is TRBJ2-7, the V gene TRBV2, with 7 bases identical to TRBD2. Germline CDR1 SNHLY, CDR2 FYNNEI. This CDR3 region has 13 residues. The J segment lost 3 bases and the V segment lost 6 bases, leaving 5 bases of the junction unmatched. The CDR3 coding sequence is TGTGCCAGCAGAGAAAGGGAGGGCTACGAGCAGTACTTC. Translation gives CASREREGYEQYF. Combining the CDR3 with reference TRBV2 and TRBJ2-7 gives the whole variable domain EPEVTQTPSHQVTQMGQEVILRCVPISNHLYFYWYRQILGQKVEFLVSFYNNEISEKSEIFDDQFSVERPDGSNFTLKIRSTKLEDSAMYFCASREREGYEQYFGPGTRLTVT.

This clonotype was detected a few times. The chain links TRBV7-2 to TRBJ2-5; D gene ambiguous. The CDR3 is made up of 11 amino acids. Trimming left V 7 bases short and J 4 bases short, with 7 bases between. Germline V CDR1 and CDR2: SGHTA, FQGNSA. The CDR3 is CASNLGETQYF. CDR3 bases: TGTGCCAGCAACCTCGGAGAGACCCAGTACTTC.